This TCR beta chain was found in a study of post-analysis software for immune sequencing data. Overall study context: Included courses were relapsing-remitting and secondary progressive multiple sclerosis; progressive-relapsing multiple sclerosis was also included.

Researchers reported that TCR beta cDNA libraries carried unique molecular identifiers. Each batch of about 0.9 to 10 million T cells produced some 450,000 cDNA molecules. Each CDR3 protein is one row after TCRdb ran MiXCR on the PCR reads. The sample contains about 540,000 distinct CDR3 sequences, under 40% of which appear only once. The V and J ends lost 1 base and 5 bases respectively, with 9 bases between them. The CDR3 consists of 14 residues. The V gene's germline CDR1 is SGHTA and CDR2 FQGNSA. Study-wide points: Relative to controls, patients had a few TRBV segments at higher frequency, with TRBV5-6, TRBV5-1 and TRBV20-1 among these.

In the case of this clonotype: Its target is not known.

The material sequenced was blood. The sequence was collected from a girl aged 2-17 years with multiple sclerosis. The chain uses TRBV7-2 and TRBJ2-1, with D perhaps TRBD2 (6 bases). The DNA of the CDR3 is TGTACCAGCAGCTTAGGCGGGGCTAACAATGAGCAGTTCTTC. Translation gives CTSSLGGANNEQFF.